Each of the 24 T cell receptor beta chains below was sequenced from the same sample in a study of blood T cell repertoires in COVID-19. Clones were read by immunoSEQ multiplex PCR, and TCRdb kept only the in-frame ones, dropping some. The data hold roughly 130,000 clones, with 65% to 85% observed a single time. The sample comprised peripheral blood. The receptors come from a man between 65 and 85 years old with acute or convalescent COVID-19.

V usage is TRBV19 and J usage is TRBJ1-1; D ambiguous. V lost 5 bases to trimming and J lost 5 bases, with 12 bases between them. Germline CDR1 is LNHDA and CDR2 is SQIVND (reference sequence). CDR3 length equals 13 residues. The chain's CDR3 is CASSFSEETEAFF. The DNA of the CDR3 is TGTGCCAGTAGTTTCTCGGAGGAGACTGAAGCTTTCTTT. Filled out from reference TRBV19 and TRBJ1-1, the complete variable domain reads DGGITQSPKYLFRKEGQNVTLSCEQNLNHDAMYWYRQDPGQGLRLIYYSQIVNDFQKGDIAEGYSVSREKKESFPLTVTSAQKNPTAFYLCASSFSEETEAFFGQGTRLTVV.

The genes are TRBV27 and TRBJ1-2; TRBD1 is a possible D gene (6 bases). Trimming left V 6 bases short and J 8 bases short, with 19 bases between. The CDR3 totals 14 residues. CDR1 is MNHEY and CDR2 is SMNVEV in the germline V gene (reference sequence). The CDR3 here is CASSPNQGTGGYTF. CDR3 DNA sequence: TGTGCCAGCAGCCCAAATCAGGGGACGGGGGGCTACACCTTC.

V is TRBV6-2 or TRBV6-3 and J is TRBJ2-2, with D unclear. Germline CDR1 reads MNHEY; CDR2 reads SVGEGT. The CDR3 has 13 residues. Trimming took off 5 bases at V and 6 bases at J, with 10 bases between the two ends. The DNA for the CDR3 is TGTGCCAGCAGTCGTAGACTGGCCGGGGAGCTGTTTTTT. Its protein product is CASSRRLAGELFF.

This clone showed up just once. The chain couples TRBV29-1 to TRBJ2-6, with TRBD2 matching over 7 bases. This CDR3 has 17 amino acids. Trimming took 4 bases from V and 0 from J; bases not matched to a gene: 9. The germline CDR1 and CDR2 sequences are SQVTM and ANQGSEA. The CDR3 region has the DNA TGCAGCGTTGGGTGGCGGGGGTCCGGCTCTGGGGCCAACGTCCTGACTTTC. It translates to CSVGWRGSGSGANVLTF.

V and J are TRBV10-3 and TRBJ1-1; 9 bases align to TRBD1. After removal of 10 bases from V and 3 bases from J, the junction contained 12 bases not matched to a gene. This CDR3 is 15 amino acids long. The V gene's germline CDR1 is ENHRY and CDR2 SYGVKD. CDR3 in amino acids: CATRTGALLDTEAFF. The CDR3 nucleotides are TGTGCCACGCGGACAGGGGCCCTTCTCGACACTGAAGCTTTCTTT.

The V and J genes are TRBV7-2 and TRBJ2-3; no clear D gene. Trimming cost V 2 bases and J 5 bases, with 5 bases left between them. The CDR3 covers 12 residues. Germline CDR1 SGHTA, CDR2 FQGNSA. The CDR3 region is CASSLLRDTQYF. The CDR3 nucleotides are TGTGCCAGCAGCTTACTTAGAGATACGCAGTATTTT.

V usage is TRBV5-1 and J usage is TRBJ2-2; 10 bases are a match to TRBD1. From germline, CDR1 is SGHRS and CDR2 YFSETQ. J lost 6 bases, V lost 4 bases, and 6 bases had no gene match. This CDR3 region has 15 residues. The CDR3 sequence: CASSAGQGLAGELFF. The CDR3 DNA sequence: TGCGCCAGCAGCGCGGGACAGGGGTTGGCCGGGGAGCTGTTTTTT.

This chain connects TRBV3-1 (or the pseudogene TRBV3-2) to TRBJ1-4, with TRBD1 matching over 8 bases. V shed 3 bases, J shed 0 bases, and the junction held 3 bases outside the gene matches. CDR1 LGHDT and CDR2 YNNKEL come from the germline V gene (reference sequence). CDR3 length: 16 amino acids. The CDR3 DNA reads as TGTGCCAGCAGCCAGGGACAGGCAGCAACTAATGAAAAACTGTTTTTT. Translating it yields CASSQGQAATNEKLFF.

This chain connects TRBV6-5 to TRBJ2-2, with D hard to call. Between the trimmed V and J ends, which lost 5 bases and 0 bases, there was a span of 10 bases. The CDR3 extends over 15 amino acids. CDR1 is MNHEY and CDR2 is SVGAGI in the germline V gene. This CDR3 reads CASSRQAANTGELFF. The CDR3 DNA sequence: TGTGCCAGCAGTCGCCAGGCTGCGAACACCGGGGAGCTGTTTTTT.

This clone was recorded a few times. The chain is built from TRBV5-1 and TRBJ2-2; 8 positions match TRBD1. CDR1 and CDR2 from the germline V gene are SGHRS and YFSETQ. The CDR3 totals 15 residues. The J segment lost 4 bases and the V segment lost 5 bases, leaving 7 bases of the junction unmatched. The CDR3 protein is CASRSNTGGTGELFF. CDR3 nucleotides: TGCGCCAGCAGATCAAATACAGGGGGCACCGGGGAGCTGTTTTTT.

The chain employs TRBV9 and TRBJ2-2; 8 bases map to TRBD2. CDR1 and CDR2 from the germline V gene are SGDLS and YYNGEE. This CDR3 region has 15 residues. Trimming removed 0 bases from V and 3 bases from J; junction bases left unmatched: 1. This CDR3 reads CASSVAGGYTGELFF. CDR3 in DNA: TGTGCCAGCAGCGTAGCGGGGGGGTACACCGGGGAGCTGTTTTTT.

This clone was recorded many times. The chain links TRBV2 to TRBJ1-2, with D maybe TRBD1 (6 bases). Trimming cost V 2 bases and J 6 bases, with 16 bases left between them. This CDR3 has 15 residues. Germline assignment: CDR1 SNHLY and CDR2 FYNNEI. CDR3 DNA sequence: TGTGCCAGCAGTGAAAACGTCAGGGGCGGGCATGGCTACACCTTC. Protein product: CASSENVRGGHGYTF.

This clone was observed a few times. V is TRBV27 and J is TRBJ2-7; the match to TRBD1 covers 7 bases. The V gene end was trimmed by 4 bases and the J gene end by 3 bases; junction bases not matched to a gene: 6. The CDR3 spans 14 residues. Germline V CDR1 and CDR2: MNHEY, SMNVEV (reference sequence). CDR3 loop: CASSSWDSFYEQYF. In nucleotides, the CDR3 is TGTGCCAGCAGTTCCTGGGACAGTTTCTACGAGCAGTACTTC.

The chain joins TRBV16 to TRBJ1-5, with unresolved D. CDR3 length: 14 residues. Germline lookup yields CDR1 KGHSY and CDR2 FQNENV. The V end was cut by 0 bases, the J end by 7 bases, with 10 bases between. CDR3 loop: CASSQSVPLQPQHF. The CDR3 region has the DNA TGTGCCAGCAGCCAATCCGTCCCCCTCCAGCCCCAGCATTTT.

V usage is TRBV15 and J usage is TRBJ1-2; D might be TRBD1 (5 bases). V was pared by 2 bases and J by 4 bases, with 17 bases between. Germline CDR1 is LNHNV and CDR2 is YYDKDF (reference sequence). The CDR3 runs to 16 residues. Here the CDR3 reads CATSRPGLVGGYGYTF. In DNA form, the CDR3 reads TGTGCCACCAGCAGACCCGGCCTTGTCGGGGGCTATGGCTACACCTTC.

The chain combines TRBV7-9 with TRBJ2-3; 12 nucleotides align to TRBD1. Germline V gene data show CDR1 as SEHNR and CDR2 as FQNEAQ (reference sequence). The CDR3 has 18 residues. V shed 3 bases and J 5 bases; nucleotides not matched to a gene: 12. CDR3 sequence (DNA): TGTGCCAGCAGCTTCCTCGGATCCGGGACAGGGGGCGGAGATACGCAGTATTTT. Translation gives CASSFLGSGTGGGDTQYF.

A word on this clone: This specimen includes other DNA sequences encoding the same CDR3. CDR3 sequence (DNA): TGTGCCAGCAGCGTAGACCGAGGGACTGAAGCTTTCTTT. This codes for CASSVDRGTEAFF. The rearrangement uses TRBV9 and TRBJ1-1; D unresolved. Trimming pared 0 bases from V and 5 bases from J, leaving 8 bases between. The CDR3 totals 13 residues. CDR1 SGDLS and CDR2 YYNGEE come from the germline V gene.

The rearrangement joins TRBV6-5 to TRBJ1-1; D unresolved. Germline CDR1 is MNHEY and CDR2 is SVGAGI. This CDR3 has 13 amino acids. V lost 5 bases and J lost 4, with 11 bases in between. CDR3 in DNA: TGTGCCAGCAGTAATCCAGGAGGCACTGAAGCTTTCTTT. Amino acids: CASSNPGGTEAFF.

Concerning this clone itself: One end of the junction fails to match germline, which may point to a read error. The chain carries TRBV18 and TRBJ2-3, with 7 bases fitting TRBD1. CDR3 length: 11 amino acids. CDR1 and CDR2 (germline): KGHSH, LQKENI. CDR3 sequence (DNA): TGTGCCAGCTCACCTGGGGACAGCGTGAATTTT. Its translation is CASSPGDSVNF.

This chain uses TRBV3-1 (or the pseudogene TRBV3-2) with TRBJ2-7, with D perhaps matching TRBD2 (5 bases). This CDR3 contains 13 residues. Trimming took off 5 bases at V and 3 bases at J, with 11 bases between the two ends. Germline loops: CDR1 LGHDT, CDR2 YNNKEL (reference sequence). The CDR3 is CASSADSNYEQYF. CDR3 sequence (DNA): TGTGCCAGCAGCGCGGACTCAAACTACGAGCAGTACTTC.

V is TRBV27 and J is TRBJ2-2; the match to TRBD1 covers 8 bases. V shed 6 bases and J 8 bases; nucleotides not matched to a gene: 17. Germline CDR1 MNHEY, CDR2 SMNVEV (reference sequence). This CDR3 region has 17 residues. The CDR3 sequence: CASSLVGQGRGVGELFF. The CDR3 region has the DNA TGTGCCAGCAGCCTAGTTGGACAGGGTAGGGGAGTGGGGGAGCTGTTTTTT.

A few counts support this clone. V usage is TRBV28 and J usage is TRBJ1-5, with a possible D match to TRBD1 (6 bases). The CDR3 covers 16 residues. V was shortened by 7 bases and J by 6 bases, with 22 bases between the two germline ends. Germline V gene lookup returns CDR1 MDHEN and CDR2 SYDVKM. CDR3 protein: CASTHEGRGRGQPQHF. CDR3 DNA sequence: TGTGCCAGCACGCATGAGGGCAGGGGAAGGGGTCAGCCCCAGCATTTT.

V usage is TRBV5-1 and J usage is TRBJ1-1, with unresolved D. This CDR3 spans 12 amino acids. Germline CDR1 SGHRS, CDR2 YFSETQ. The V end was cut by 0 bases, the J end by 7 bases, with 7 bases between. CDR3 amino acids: CASSLGAGEAFF. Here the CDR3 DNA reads TGCGCCAGCAGCTTGGGGGCAGGTGAAGCTTTCTTT.

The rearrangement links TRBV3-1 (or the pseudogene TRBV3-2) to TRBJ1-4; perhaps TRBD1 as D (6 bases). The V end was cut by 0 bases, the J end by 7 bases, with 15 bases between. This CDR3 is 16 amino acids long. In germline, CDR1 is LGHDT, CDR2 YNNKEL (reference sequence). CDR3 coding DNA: TGTGCCAGCAGCCAAGAAGGGCAGGGGAGCGGTGAAAAACTGTTTTTT. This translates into CASSQEGQGSGEKLFF.